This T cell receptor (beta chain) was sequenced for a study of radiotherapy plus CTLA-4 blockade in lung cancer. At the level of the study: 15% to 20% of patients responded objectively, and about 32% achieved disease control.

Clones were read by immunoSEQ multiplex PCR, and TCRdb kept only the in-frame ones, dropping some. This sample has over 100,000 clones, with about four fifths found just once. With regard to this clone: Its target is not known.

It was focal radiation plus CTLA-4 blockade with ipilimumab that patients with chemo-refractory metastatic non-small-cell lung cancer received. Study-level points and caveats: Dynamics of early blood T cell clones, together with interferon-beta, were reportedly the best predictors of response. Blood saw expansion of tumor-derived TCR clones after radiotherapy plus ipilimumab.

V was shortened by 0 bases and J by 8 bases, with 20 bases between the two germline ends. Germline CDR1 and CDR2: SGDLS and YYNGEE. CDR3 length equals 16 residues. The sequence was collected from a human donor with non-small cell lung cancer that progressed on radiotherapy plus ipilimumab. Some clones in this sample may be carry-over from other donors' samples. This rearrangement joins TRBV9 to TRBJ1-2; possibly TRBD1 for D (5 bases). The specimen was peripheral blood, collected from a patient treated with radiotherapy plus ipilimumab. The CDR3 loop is CASSVDIRQNNRGYTF. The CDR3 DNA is TGTGCCAGCAGCGTAGACATTAGACAGAACAACAGAGGCTACACCTTC. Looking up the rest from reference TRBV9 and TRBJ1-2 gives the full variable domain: DSGVTQTPKHLITATGQRVTLRCSPRSGDLSVYWYQQSLDQGLQFLIQYYNGEERAKGNILERFSAQQFPDLHSELNLSSLELGDSALYFCASSVDIRQNNRGYTFGSGTRLTVV.